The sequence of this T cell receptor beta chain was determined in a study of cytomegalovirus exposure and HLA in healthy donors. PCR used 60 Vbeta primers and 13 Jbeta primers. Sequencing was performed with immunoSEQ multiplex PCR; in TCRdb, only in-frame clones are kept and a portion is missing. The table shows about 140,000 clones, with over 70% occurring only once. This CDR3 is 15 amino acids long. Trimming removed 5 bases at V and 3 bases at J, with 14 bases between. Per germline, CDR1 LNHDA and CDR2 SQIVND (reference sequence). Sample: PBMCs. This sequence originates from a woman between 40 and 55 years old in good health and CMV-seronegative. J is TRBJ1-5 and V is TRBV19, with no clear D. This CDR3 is CASSPSSGPNQPQHF. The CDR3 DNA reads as TGTGCCAGTAGTCCCTCCAGTGGGCCCAATCAGCCCCAGCATTTT. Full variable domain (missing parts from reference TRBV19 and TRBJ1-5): DGGITQSPKYLFRKEGQNVTLSCEQNLNHDAMYWYRQDPGQGLRLIYYSQIVNDFQKGDIAEGYSVSREKKESFPLTVTSAQKNPTAFYLCASSPSSGPNQPQHFGDGTRLSIL.